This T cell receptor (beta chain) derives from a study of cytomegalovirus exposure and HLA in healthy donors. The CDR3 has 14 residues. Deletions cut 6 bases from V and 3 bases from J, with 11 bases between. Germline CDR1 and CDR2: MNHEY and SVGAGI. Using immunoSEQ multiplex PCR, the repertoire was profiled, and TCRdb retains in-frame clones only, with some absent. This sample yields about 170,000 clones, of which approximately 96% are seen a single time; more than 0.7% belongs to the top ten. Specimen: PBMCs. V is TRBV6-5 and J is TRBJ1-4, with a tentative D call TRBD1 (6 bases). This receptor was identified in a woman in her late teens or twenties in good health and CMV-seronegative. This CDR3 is CASRGQGSNEKLFF. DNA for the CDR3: TGTGCCAGCAGGGGGCAGGGGTCTAATGAAAAACTGTTTTTT.